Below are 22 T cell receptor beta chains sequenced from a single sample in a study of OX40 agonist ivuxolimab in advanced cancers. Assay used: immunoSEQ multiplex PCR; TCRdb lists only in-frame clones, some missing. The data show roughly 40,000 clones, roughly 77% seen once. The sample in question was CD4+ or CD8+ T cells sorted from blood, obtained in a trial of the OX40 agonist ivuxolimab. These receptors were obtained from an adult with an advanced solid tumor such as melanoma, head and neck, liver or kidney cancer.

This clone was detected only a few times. CDR3 sequence: CASSHPGQSYYEQYF. CDR3 DNA: TGCGCCAGCAGTCATCCGGGACAGAGTTACTACGAGCAGTACTTC. The chain has TRBV23-1 and TRBJ2-7, with 7 positions matching TRBD1. TRBV23-1 is annotated as an ORF whose role is uncertain. This CDR3 is 15 amino acids long. Trimming at V came to 3 bases and at J to 3 bases, leaving 8 bases not matched to a gene.

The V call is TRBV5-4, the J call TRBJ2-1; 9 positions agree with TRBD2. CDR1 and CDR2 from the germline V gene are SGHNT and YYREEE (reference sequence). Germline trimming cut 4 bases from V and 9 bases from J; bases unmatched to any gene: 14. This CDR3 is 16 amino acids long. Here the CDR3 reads CASSTRSGSAPIEQFF. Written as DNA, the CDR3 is TGTGCCAGCAGCACCCGTAGCGGGAGTGCCCCAATTGAGCAGTTCTTC.

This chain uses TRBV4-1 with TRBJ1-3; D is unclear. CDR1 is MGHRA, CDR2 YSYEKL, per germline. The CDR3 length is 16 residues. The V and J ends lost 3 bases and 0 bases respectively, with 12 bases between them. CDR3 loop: CASSQRWRDSGNTIYF. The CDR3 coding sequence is TGCGCCAGCAGCCAGCGATGGCGTGACTCTGGAAACACCATATATTTT.

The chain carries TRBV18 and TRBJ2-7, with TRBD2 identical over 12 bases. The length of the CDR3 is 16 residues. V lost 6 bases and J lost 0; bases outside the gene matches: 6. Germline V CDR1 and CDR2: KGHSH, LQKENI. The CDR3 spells CASSPGLAGISYEQYV. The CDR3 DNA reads TGTGCCAGCTCTCCAGGACTAGCGGGGATCTCCTACGAGCAGTACGTC.

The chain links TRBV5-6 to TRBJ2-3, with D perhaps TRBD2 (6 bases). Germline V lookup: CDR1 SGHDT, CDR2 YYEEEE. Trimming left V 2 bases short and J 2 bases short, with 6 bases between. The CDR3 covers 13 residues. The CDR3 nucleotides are TGTGCCAGCAGCTTACTAGCCACAGATACGCAGTATTTT. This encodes CASSLLATDTQYF.

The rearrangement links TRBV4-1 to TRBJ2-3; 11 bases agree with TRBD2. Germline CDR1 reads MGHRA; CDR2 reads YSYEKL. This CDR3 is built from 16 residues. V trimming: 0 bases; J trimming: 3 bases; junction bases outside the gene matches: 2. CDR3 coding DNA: TGCGCCAGCAGCCAAGAACTAGCGGGAGTGACAGATACGCAGTATTTT. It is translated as CASSQELAGVTDTQYF.

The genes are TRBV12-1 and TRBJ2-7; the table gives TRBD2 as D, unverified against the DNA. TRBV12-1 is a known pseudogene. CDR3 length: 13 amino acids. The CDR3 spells CASSSNLDYEQYV. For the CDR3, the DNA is TGTGCCAGCAGCTCAAACCTAGATTACGAGCAGTACGTC.

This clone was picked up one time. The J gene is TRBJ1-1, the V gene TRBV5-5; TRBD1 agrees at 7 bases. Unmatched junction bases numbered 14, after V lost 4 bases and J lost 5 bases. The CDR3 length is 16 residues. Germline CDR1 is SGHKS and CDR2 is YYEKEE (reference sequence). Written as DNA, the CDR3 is TGTGCCAGCAGCCCGGTCCCCCGACAGGGAGGAACTGAAGCTTTCTTT. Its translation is CASSPVPRQGGTEAFF. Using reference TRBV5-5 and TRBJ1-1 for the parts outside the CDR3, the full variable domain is DAGVTQSPTHLIKTRGQQVTLRCSPISGHKSVSWYQQVLGQGPQFIFQYYEKEERGRGNFPDRFSARQFPNYSSELNVNALLLGDSALYLCASSPVPRQGGTEAFFGQGTRLTVV.

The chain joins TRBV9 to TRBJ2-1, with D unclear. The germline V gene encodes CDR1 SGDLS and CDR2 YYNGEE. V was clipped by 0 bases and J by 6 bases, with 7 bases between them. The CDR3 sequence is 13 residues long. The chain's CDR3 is CASSVGLLNEQFF. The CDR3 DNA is TGTGCCAGCAGCGTAGGACTGCTCAATGAGCAGTTCTTC.

The CDR3 protein is CAWSVIPGGDNSPLHF. CDR3 nucleotides: TGTGCCTGGAGTGTAATTCCGGGGGGCGATAATTCACCCCTCCACTTT. V gene TRBV30 combines with J gene TRBJ1-6, with D possibly matching TRBD1 (6 bases). The length of the CDR3 is 16 residues. Germline CDR1 reads GTSNPN; CDR2 reads SVGIG (reference sequence). Trimming cost V 0 bases and J 5 bases, with 14 bases left between them.

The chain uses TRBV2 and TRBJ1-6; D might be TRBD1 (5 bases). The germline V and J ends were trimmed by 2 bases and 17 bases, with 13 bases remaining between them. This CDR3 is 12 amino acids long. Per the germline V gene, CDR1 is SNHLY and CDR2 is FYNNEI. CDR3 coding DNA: TGTGCCAGCAGTGAAAGGACACCCATTATCCACTTT. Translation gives CASSERTPIIHF.

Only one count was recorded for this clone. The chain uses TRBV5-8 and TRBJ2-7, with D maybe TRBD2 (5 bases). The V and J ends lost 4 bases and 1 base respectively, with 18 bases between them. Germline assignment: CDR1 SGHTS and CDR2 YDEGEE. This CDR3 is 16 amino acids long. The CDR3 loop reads CASSGRELPLSYEQYV. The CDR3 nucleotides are TGTGCCAGCAGCGGTCGGGAACTTCCCCTGTCCTACGAGCAGTACGTC.

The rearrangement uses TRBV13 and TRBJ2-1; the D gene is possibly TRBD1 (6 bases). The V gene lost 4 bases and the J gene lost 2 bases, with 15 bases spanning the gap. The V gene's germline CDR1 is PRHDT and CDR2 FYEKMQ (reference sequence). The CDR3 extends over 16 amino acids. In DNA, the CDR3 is TGTGCCAGCAGCTCGAGACAGGAGAATACCTACAATGAGCAGTTCTTC. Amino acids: CASSSRQENTYNEQFF.

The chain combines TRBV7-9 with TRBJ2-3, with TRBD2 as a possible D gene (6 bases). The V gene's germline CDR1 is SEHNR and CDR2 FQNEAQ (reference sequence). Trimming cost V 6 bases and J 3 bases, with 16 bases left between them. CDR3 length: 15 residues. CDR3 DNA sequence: TGTGCCAGCAGTTTGAATTCCGGGACTACAGATACGCAGTATTTT. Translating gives CASSLNSGTTDTQYF.

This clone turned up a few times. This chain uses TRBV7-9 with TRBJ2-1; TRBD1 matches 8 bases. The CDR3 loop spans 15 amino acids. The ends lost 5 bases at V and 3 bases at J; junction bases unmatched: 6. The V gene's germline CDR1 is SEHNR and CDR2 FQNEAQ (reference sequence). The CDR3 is CASSEDRGDYNEQFF. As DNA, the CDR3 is TGTGCCAGCAGCGAAGACAGGGGTGACTACAATGAGCAGTTCTTC.

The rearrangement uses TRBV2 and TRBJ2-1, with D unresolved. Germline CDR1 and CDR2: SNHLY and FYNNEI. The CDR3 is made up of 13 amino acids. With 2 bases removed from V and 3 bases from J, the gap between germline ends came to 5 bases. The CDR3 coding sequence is TGTGCCAGCAGTGAACTCAGCTACAATGAGCAGTTCTTC. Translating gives CASSELSYNEQFF.

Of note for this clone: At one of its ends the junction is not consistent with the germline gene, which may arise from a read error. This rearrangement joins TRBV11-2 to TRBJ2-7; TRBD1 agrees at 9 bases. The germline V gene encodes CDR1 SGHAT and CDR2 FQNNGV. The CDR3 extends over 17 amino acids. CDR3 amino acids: CASSLGKIGQGSFEQYF. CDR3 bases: TGTGCCAGCAGCTTGGGAAAAATCGGACAGGGGTCCTTCGAGCAGTACTTC.

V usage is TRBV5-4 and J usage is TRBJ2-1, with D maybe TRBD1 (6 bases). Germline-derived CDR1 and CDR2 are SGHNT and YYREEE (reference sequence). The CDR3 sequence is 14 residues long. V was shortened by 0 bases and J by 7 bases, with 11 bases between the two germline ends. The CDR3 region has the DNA TGTGCCAGCAGCTTGGTTACAGGGTCGAATGAGCAGTTCTTC. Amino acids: CASSLVTGSNEQFF. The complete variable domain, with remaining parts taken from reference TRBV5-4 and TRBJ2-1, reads ETGVTQSPTHLIKTRGQQVTLRCSSQSGHNTVSWYQQALGQGPQFIFQYYREEENGRGNFPPRFSGLQFPNYSSELNVNALELDDSALYLCASSLVTGSNEQFFGPGTRLTVL.

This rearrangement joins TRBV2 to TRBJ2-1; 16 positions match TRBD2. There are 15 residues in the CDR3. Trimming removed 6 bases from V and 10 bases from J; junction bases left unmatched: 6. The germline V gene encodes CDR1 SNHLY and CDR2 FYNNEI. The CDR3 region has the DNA TGTGCCAGCAGCTCGGGACTAGCGGGAGGGCACGAGCAGTTCTTC. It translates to CASSSGLAGGHEQFF.

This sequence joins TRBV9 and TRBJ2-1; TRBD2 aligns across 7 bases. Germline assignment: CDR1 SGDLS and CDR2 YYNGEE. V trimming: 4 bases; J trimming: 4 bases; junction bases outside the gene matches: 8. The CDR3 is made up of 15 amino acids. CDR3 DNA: TGTGCCAGCAGCCAAGCGGGAAGCGGGTACAATGAGCAGTTCTTC. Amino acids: CASSQAGSGYNEQFF.

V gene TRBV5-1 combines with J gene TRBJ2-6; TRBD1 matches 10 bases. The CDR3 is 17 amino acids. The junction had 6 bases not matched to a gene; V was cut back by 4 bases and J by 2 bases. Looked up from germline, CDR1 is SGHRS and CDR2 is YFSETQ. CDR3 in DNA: TGCGCCAGCAGCGGGGGACAGGGGATTCCTGGGGCCAACGTCCTGACTTTC. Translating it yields CASSGGQGIPGANVLTF.

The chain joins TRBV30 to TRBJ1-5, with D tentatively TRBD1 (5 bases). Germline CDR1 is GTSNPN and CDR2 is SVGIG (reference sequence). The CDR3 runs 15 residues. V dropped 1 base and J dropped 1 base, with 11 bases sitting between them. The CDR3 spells CAWSGAGGSNQPQHF. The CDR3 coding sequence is TGTGCCTGGAGTGGGGCCGGGGGGAGCAATCAGCCCCAGCATTTT.